This TCR beta chain was sequenced in a study of blood T cell repertoires in COVID-19. TCRdb's copy holds only in-frame clones and misses some; the assay was immunoSEQ multiplex PCR. The table records around 310,000 clones, about nine tenths of them present only once. Followed over time, Seattle patients had been enrolled while infection was active. Germline trimming cut 5 bases from V and 7 bases from J; bases unmatched to any gene: 12. The germline CDR1 and CDR2 sequences are GTSNPN and SVGIG (reference sequence). CDR3 length: 15 residues. The TCR sequence derives from a woman in her thirties with COVID-19, enrolled during active disease. The chain combines TRBV30 with TRBJ2-1; 9 bases line up with TRBD1. The sequenced sample was peripheral blood. The CDR3 sequence: CAWGTGIRTPNEQFF. In nucleotides, the CDR3 is TGTGCCTGGGGGACAGGGATCCGTACGCCAAATGAGCAGTTCTTC.